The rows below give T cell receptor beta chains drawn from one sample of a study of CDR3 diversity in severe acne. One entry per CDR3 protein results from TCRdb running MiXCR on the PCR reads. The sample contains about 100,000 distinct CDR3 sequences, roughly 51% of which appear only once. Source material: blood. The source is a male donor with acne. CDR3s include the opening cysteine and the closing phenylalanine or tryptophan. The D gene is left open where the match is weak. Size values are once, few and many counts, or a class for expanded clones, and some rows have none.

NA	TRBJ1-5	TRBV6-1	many	TGTGCCAGCAGTGAACGTAGGCGCAATCAGCCCCAGCATTTT	CASSERRRNQPQHF
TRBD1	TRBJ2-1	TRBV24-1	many	TGTGCCACCAGTGACCTGGCCCCGGGACAGGGGGGGAATGAGCAGTTCTTC	CATSDLAPGQGGNEQFF
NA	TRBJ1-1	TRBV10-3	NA	TGTGCCATCAGTGGGAAAGCGAATATGAGCACTGAAGCTTTCTTT	CAISGKANMSTEAFF
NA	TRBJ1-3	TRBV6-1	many	TGTGCCAGCAGTTATCGTGTAGCAGGGACAAGCCTCTCTGGAAACACCATATATTTT	CASSYRVAGTSLSGNTIYF
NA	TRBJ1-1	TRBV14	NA	TGTGCCAGCAGCCAAGTTAGGACCGGAGGGAGCTACTTGAACACTGAAGCTTTCTTT	CASSQVRTGGSYLNTEAFF
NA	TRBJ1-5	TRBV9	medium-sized	TGTGCCAGCAGCGTACAGGGCAATCAGCCCCAGCATTTT	CASSVQGNQPQHF
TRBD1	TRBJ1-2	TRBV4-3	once	TGCGCCAGCAGCCAAGAAGCCGTCAGGGGGTTTCATGGCTACACCTTC	CASSQEAVRGFHGYTF
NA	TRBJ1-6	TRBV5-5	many	TGTGCCAGCAGCCGGGGGGGGGTGCGGTCACCCCTCCACTTT	CASSRGGVRSPLHF
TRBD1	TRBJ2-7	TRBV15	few	TGTGCCACCTCCCGGGACAGGGGCGTATACGAGCAGTACTTC	CATSRDRGVYEQYF
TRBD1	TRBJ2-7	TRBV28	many	TGTGCCAGCAGTTCTCCCGGGACAGGGGTATACGAGCAGTACTTC	CASSSPGTGVYEQYF
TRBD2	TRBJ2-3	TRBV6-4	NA	TGTGCCAGCAGGGGGACTAGCGGGAGTGCAGATACGCAGTATTTT	CASRGTSGSADTQYF
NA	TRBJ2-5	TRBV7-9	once	TGTGCCAGCTTAGATGGGCAAGAGACCCAGTACTTC	CASLDGQETQYF
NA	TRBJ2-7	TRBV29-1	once	TGCAGCGTTGAAGATCCTGGGCTCGAGCAGTACTTC	CSVEDPGLEQYF
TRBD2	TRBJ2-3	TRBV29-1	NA	TGCAGCGGACTAGCGCCAAACACAGATACGCAGTATTTT	CSGLAPNTDTQYF
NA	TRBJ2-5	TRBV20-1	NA	TGCAGTGCGGGGCTCGGGGGCCGTGACCAAGAGACCCAGTACTTC	CSAGLGGRDQETQYF
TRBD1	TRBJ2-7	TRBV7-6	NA	TGCGCCAGCCGCCACTCCGGGACAGGCCCCTACGAGCAGTACTTC	CASRHSGTGPYEQYF
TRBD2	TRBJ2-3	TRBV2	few	TGTGCCAGCAGTGAGAGCGGGAGCACCGCGGATACGCAGTATTTT	CASSESGSTADTQYF
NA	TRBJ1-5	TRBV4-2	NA	TGTGCCAGCAGCCGGCTTAGGGGAGAGGGGAGCAATCAGCCCCAGCATTTT	CASSRLRGEGSNQPQHF
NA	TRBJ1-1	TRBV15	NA	TGTGCCACCAGCCGTCGGACGGCCGATGAAGCTTTCTTT	CATSRRTADEAFF
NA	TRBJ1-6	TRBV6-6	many	TGTGCCAGCAGTTACTCGAGGCCAGGGAGGGAATCACCCCTCCACTTT	CASSYSRPGRESPLHF